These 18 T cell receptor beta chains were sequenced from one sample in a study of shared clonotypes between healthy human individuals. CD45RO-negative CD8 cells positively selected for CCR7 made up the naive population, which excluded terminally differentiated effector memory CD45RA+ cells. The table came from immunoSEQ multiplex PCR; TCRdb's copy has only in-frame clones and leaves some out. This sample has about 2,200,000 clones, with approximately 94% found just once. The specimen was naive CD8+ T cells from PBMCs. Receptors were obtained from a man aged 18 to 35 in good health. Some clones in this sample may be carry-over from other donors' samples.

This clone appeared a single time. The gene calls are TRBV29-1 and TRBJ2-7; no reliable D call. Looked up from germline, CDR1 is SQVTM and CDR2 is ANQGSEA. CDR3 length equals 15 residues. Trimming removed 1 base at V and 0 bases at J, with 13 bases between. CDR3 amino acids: CSVEVQDRSSYEQYF. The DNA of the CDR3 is TGCAGCGTTGAAGTCCAGGACCGGAGCTCCTACGAGCAGTACTTC.

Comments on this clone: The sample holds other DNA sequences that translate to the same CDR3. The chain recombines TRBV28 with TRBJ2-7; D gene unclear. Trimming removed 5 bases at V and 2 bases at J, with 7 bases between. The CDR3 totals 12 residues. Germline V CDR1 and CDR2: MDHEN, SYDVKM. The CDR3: CASSTGPYEQYF. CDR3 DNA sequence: TGTGCCAGCAGTACGGGCCCCTACGAGCAGTACTTC.

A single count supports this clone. Here the CDR3 reads CASSVGGDEAFF. The DNA for the CDR3 is TGTGCCAGCAGCGTAGGAGGGGATGAAGCTTTCTTT. The V and J genes are TRBV9 and TRBJ1-1; TRBD1 might be the D (5 bases). Germline values: CDR1 SGDLS, CDR2 YYNGEE. V lost 0 bases and J lost 7, with 7 bases in between. The length of the CDR3 is 12 residues.

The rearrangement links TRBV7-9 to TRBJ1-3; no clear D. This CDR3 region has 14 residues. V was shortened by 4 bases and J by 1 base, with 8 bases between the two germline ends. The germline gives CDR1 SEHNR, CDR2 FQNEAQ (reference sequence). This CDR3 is CASSSGPSGNTIYF. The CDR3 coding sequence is TGTGCCAGCAGCTCGGGTCCTTCTGGAAACACCATATATTTT.

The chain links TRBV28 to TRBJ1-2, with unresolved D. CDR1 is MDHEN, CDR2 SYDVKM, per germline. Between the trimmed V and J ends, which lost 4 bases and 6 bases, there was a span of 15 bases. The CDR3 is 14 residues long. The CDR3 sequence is CASSSPWTGHGYTF. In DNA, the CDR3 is TGTGCCAGCAGTTCACCCTGGACCGGGCATGGCTACACCTTC.

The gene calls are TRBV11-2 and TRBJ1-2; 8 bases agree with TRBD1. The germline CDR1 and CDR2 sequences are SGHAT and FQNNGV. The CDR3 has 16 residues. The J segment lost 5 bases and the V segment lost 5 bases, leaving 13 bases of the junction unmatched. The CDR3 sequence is CASSGDRGVAFYGYTF. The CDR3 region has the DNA TGTGCCAGCAGCGGAGACAGGGGAGTTGCCTTTTATGGCTACACCTTC.

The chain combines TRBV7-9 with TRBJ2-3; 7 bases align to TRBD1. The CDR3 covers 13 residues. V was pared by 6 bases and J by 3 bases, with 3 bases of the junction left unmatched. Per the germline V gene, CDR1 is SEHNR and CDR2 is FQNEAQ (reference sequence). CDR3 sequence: CASRQGLTDTQYF. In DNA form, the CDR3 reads TGTGCCAGCAGACAGGGGTTGACAGATACGCAGTATTTT. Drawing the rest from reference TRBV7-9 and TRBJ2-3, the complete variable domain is DTGVSQNPRHKITKRGQNVTFRCDPISEHNRLYWYRQTLGQGPEFLTYFQNEAQLEKSRLLSDRFSAERPKGSFSTLEIQRTEQGDSAMYLCASRQGLTDTQYFGPGTRLTVL.

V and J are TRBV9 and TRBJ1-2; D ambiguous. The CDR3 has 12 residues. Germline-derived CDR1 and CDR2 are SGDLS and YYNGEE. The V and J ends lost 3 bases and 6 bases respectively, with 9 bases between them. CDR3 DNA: TGTGCCAGCAGCGGAGACAACGATGGCTACACCTTC. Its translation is CASSGDNDGYTF.

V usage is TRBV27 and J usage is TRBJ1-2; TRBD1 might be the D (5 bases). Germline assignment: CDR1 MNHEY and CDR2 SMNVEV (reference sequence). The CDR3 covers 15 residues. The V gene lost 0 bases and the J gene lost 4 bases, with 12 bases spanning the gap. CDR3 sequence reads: CASSLSPGRPYGYTF. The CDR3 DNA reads TGTGCCAGCAGTTTATCCCCGGGACGCCCCTATGGCTACACCTTC.

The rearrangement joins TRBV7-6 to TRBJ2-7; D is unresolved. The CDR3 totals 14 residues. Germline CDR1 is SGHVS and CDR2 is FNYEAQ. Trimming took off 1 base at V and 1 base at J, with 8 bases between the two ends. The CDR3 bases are TGTGCCAGCAGCTTAGAAGACCGGTCCTACGAGCAGTACTTC. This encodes CASSLEDRSYEQYF. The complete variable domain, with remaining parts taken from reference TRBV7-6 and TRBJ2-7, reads GAGVSQSPRYKVTKRGQDVALRCDPISGHVSLYWYRQALGQGPEFLTYFNYEAQQDKSGLPNDRFSAERPEGSISTLTIQRTEQRDSAMYRCASSLEDRSYEQYFGPGTRLTVT.

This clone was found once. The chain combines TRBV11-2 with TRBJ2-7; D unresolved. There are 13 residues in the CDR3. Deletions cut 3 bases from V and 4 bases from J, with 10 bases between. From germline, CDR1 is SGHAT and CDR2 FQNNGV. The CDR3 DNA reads TGTGCCAGCAGCTTGTCGCGTCCGTACGAGCAGTACTTC. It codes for CASSLSRPYEQYF.

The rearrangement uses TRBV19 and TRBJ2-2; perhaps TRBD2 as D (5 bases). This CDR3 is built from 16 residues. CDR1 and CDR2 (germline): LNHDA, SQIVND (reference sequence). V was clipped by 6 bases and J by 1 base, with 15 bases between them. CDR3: CASRTPLGGNTGELFF. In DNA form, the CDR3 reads TGTGCCAGTAGAACCCCCCTAGGAGGGAACACCGGGGAGCTGTTTTTT. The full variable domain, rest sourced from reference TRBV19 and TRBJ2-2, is DGGITQSPKYLFRKEGQNVTLSCEQNLNHDAMYWYRQDPGQGLRLIYYSQIVNDFQKGDIAEGYSVSREKKESFPLTVTSAQKNPTAFYLCASRTPLGGNTGELFFGEGSRLTVL.

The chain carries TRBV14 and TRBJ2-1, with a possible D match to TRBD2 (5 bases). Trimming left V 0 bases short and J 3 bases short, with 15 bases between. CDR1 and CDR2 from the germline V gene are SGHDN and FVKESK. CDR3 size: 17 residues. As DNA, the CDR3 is TGTGCCAGCAGCCAAGAAGTCGAGGGCCGCCTCTACAATGAGCAGTTCTTC. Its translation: CASSQEVEGRLYNEQFF. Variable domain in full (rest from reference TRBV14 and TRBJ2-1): EAGVTQFPSHSVIEKGQTVTLRCDPISGHDNLYWYRRVMGKEIKFLLHFVKESKQDESGMPNNRFLAERTGGTYSTLKVQPAELEDSGVYFCASSQEVEGRLYNEQFFGPGTRLTVL.

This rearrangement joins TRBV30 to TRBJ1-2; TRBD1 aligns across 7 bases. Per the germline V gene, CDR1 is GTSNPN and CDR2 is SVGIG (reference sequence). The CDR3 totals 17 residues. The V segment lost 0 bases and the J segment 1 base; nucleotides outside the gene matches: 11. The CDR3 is CAWSVSPGQPFNYGYTF. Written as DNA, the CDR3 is TGTGCCTGGAGTGTAAGCCCGGGACAGCCCTTTAACTATGGCTACACCTTC. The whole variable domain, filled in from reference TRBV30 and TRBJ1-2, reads SQTIHQWPATLVQPVGSPLSLECTVEGTSNPNLYWYRQAAGRGLQLLFYSVGIGQISSEVPQNLSASRPQDRQFILSSKKLLLSDSGFYLCAWSVSPGQPFNYGYTFGSGTRLTVV.

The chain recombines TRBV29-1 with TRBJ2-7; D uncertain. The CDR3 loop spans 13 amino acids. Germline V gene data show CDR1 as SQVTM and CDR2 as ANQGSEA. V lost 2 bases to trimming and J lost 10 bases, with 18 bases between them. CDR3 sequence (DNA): TGCAGCGTTGAAAACTCGAGCCCTCCGGGCCAGTACTTC. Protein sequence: CSVENSSPPGQYF.

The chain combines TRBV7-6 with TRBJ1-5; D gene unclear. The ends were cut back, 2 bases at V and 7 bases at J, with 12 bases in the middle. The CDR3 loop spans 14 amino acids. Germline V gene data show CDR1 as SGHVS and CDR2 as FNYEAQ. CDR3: CASSLNPSGQPQHF. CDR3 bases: TGTGCCAGCAGCTTAAACCCGTCAGGACAGCCCCAGCATTTT.

CDR3: CASSFQGTASYGYTF. In DNA, the CDR3 is TGTGCCAGCAGCTTCCAGGGGACAGCCAGCTATGGCTACACCTTC. The chain employs TRBV7-2 and TRBJ1-2; TRBD1 matches 7 bases. Looked up from germline, CDR1 is SGHTA and CDR2 is FQGNSA. J gave up 4 bases and V 3 bases, and 8 bases lay outside the gene matches. The CDR3 is 15 residues long.

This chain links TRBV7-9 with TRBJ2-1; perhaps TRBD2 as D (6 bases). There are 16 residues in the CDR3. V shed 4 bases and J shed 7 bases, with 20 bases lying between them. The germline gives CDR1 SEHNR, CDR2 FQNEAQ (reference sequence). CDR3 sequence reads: CASSSLTGASRNEQFF. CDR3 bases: TGTGCCAGCAGCTCTCTCACGGGAGCCTCCAGGAATGAGCAGTTCTTC. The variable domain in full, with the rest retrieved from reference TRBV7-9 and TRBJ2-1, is DTGVSQNPRHKITKRGQNVTFRCDPISEHNRLYWYRQTLGQGPEFLTYFQNEAQLEKSRLLSDRFSAERPKGSFSTLEIQRTEQGDSAMYLCASSSLTGASRNEQFFGPGTRLTVL.